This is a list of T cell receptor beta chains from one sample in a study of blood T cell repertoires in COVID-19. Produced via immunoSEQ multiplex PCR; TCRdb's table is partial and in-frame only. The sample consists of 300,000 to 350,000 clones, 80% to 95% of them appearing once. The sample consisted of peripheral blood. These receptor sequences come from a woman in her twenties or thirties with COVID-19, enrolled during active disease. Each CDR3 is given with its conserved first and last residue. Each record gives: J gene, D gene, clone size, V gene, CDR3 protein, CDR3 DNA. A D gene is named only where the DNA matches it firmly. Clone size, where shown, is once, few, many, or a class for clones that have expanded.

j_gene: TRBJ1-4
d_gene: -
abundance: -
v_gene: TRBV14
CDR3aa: CASSLDSYVKLFF
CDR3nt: TGTGCCAGCAGCCTTGACAGCTATGTGAAACTGTTTTTT

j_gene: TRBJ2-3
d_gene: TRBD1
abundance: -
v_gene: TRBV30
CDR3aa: CAWSPMDRGDTQYF
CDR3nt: TGTGCCTGGAGTCCCATGGACAGGGGGGATACGCAGTATTTT

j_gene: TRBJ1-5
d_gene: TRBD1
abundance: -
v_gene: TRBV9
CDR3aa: CASSVGGGLQPQHF
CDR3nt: TGTGCCAGCAGCGTAGGAGGGGGCCTCCAGCCCCAGCATTTT

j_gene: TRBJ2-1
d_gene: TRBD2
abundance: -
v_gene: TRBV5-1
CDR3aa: CASSRTSGSRDNEQFF
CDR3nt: TGCGCCAGCAGCCGGACTAGCGGGAGTCGGGACAATGAGCAGTTCTTC

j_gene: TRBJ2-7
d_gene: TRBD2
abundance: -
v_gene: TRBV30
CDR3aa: CACSEWTSGSSPHEQYF
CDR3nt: TGTGCCTGCTCCGAGTGGACTAGCGGGAGTAGTCCCCACGAGCAGTACTTC

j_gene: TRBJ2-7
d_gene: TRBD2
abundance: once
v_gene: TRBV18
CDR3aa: CASSSLLAGASYEQYF
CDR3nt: TGTGCCAGCTCATCACTACTAGCGGGAGCGTCCTACGAGCAGTACTTC

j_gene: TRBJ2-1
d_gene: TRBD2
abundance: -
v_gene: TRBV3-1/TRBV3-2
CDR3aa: CASSHAGDTRNEQFF
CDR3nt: TGTGCCAGCAGCCACGCGGGAGATACCCGCAATGAGCAGTTCTTC

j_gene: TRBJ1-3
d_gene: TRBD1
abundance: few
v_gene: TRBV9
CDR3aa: CASSGRRGGSGNTIYF
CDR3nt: TGTGCCAGCAGCGGACGTAGAGGGGGCTCGGGAAACACCATATATTTT

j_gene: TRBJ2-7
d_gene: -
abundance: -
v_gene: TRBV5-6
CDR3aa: CASSFWHAYEQYF
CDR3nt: TGTGCCAGCAGCTTTTGGCATGCCTACGAGCAGTACTTC

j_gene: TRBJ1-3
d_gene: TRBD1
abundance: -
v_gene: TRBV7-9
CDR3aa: CASSKGQSSGNTIYF
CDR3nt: TGTGCCAGCAGCAAGGGACAGAGCTCTGGAAACACCATATATTTT

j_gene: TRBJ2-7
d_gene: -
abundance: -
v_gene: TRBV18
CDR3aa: CASSREWAGEQYF
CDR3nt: TGTGCCAGCTCACGGGAGTGGGCTGGCGAGCAGTACTTC

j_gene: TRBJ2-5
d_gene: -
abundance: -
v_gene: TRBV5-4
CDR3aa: CASSLVAPQETQYF
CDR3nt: TGTGCCAGCAGCTTGGTGGCTCCTCAAGAGACCCAGTACTTC

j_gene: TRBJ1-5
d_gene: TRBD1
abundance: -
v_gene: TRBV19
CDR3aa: CASDDRGDQPQHF
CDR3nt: TGTGCCAGTGATGACAGGGGGGATCAGCCCCAGCATTTT

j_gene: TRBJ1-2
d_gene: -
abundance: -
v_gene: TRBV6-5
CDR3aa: CAAVLGYGYTF
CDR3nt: TGTGCCGCCGTTCTCGGCTATGGCTACACCTTC

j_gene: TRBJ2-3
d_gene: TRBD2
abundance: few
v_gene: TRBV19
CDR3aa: CASTDLGGTDTQYF
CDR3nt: TGTGCCAGTACCGACTTGGGGGGGACAGATACGCAGTATTTT

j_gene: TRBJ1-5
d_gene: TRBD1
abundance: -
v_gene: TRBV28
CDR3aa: CASSYRLGQGNQPQHF
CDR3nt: TGTGCCAGCAGTTACCGCCTCGGACAGGGCAATCAGCCCCAGCATTTT

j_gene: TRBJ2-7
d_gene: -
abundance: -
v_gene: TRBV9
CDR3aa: CASSARSSYEQYF
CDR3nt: TGTGCCAGCAGCGCTAGGAGCTCCTACGAGCAGTACTTC

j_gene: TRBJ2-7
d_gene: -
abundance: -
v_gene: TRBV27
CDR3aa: CASRSRGGYEQYF
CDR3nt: TGTGCCAGCAGAAGCAGGGGTGGCTACGAGCAGTACTTC

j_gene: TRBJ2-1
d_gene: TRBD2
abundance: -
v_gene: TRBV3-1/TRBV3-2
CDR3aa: CASSPGTSRNNEQFF
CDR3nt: TGTGCCAGCAGCCCGGGGACTAGTCGAAACAATGAGCAGTTCTTC

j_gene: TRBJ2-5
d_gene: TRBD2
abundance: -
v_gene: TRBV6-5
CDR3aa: CASSSWGGNQETQYF
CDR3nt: TGTGCCAGCAGTTCCTGGGGGGGAAACCAAGAGACCCAGTACTTC

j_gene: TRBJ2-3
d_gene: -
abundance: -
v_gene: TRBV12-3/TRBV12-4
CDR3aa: CASSSEGTQYF
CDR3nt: TGTGCCAGCAGTTCAGAGGGTACGCAGTATTTT

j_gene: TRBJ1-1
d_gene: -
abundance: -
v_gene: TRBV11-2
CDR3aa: CASSLELRTEAFF
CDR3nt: TGTGCCAGCAGCTTAGAACTGCGCACTGAAGCTTTCTTT

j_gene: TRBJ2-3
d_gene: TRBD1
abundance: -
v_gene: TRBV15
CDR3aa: CATSSRGTGAADTQYF
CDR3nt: TGTGCCACCAGCAGTCGCGGGACAGGGGCGGCCGATACGCAGTATTTT

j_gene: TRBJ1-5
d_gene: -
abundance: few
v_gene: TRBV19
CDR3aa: CASTPDRIQPTQHF
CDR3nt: TGTGCCAGTACTCCCGACAGGATCCAACCTACCCAGCATTTT

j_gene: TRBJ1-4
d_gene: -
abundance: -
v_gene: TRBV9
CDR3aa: CASSVAQGRGEKLFF
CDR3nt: TGTGCCAGCAGCGTAGCCCAGGGCCGGGGGGAAAAACTGTTTTTT

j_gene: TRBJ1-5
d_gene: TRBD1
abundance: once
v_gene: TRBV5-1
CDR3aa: CASSLGQGVDQPQHF
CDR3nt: TGCGCCAGCAGCTTGGGACAGGGGGTCGATCAGCCCCAGCATTTT

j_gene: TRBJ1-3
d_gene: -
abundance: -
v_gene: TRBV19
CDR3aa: CASSDDIPGNTIYF
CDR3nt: TGTGCCAGTAGTGACGACATCCCTGGAAACACCATATATTTT

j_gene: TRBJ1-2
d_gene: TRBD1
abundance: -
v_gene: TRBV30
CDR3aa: CAWSLGQGDGYTF
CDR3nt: TGTGCCTGGAGTTTAGGACAGGGGGACGGCTACACCTTC

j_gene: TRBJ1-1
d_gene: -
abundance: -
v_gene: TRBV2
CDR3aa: CALKRGRDTEAFF
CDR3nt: TGTGCCCTAAAACGGGGGAGGGACACTGAAGCTTTCTTT

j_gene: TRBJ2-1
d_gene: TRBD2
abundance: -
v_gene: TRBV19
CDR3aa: CASSPRGLADDSYNEQFF
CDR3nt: TGTGCCAGTAGTCCTCGGGGACTAGCGGACGACTCCTACAATGAGCAGTTCTTC

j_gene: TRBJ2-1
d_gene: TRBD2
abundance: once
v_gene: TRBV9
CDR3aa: CASSPRRLAGYNEQFF
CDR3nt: TGTGCCAGCAGCCCCCGTCGGCTAGCGGGATACAATGAGCAGTTCTTC

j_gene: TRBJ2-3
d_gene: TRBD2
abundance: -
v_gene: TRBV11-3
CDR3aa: CASSSSGRFSDTQYF
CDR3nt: TGTGCCAGCAGCTCCAGCGGGAGGTTTTCAGATACGCAGTATTTT

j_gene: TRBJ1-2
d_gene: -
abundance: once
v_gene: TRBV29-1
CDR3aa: CSVSADGAFSNYGYTF
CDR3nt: TGCAGCGTTAGCGCAGACGGTGCTTTTTCTAACTATGGCTACACCTTC

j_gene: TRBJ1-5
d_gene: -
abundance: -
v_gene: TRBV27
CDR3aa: CASRRDFNQPQHF
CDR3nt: TGTGCCAGCAGAAGGGACTTCAATCAGCCCCAGCATTTT

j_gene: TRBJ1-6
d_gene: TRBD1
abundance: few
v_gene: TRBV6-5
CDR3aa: CASSYGQGGSPLHF
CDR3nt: TGTGCCAGCAGTTACGGCCAGGGGGGTTCACCCCTCCACTTT

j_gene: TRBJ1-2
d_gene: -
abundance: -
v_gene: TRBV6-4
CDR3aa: CASRDTTQSGYTF
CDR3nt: TGTGCCAGCCGGGACACCACTCAGTCAGGCTACACCTTC

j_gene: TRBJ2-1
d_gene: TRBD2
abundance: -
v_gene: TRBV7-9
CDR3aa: CASSSTSGIYNEQFF
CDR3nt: TGTGCCAGCAGCTCAACTAGCGGGATATACAATGAGCAGTTCTTC

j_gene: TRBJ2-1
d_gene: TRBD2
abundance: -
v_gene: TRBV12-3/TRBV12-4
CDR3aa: CASTPRGDEQFF
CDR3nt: TGTGCCAGCACCCCCCGGGGGGATGAGCAGTTCTTC

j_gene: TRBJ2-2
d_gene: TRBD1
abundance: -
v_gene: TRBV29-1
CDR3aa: CSVGLGGTGPGELFF
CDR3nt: TGCAGCGTAGGCCTTGGGGGGACAGGGCCCGGGGAGCTGTTTTTT

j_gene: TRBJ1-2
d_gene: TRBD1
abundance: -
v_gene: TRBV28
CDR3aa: CASSSPGQGARNYGYTF
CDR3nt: TGTGCCAGCAGCTCACCGGGACAGGGGGCGCGGAACTATGGCTACACCTTC

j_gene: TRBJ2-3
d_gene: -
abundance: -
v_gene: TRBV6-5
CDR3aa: CASRPGQSTDTQYF
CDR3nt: TGTGCCAGCAGGCCGGGACAAAGCACAGATACGCAGTATTTT

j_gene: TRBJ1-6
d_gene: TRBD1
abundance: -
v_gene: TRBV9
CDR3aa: CASSFVGTGESPLHF
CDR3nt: TGTGCCAGCAGCTTCGTAGGGACAGGAGAATCACCCCTCCACTTT

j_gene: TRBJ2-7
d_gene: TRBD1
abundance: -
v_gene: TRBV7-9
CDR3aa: CASSPLGQVYEQYF
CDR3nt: TGTGCCAGCAGCCCACTCGGACAGGTCTACGAGCAGTACTTC

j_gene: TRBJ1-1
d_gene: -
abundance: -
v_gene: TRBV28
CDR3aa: CASSLWFDGDGVFRGAAFF
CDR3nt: TGTGCCAGCAGTTTATGGTTTGACGGGGACGGGGTATTCCGGGGGGCAGCTTTCTTT

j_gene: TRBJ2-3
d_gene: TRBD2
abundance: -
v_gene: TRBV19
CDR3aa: CASSSRGGPKDTQYF
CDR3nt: TGTGCCAGTAGTAGCCGGGGAGGGCCGAAAGATACGCAGTATTTT

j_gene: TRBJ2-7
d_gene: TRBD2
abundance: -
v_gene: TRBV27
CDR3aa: CASSRYGTSGSYEQYF
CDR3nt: TGTGCCAGCAGCCGCTATGGGACTAGCGGGAGCTACGAGCAGTACTTC

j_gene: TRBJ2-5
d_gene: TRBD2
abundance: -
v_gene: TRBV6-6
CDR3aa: CASKRGDKETQYF
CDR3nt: TGTGCCAGCAAGCGGGGGGACAAAGAGACCCAGTACTTC

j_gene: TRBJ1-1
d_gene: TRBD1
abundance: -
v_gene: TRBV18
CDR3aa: CASSPKQGARAFF
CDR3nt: TGTGCCAGCTCACCAAAACAGGGGGCTAGGGCTTTCTTT

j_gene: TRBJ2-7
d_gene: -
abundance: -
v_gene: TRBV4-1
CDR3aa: CASSQDTGSHEQYF
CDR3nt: TGCGCCAGCAGCCAAGATACCGGGAGCCACGAGCAGTACTTC

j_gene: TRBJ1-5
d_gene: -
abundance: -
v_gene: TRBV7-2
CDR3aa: CASSLQGGLDQPQHF
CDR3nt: TGTGCCAGCAGCTTACAAGGAGGGCTAGATCAGCCCCAGCATTTT

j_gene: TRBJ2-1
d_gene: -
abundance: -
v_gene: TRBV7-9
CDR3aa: CASSLVLALAQYNEQFF
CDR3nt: TGTGCCAGCAGCTTAGTTCTTGCTCTAGCGCAGTACAATGAGCAGTTCTTC

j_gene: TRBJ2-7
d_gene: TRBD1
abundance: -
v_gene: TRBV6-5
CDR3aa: CASRWTGRYEQYF
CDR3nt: TGTGCCAGCAGATGGACAGGGAGATACGAGCAGTACTTC

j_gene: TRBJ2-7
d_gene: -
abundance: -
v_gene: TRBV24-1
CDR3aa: CATSDPRQVNSYEQYF
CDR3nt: TGTGCCACCAGTGACCCGCGACAGGTGAACTCCTACGAGCAGTACTTC

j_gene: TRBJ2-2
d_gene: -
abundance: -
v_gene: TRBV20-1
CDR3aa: CSASRGDTGELFF
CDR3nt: TGCAGTGCTAGTCGCGGGGACACCGGGGAGCTGTTTTTT

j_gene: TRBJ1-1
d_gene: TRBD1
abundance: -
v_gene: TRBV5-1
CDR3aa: CASTAGQGVTEAFF
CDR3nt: TGCGCCAGCACCGCGGGACAGGGGGTCACTGAAGCTTTCTTT